A single TCR beta chain is shown here with its context. These data are taken from a study of shared clonotypes between healthy human individuals. Assay: immunoSEQ multiplex PCR; the TCRdb copy retains only in-frame clones and omits some. Found here are about 1.1 million clones, 70% to 85% of them singletons; the top ten hold more than 0.85%. J was trimmed by 3 bases and V by 4 bases; bases with no gene match: 3. This CDR3 region has 14 residues. Germline CDR1 and CDR2: SEHNR and FQNEAQ (reference sequence). The clonotype comes from a man younger than 30 in good health. Some clones in this sample may be carry-over from other donors' samples. Sample: memory CD4+ T cells from PBMCs. Subset described: CD45RA-negative fraction. The chain combines TRBV7-9 with TRBJ1-5; 7 bases line up with TRBD1. The CDR3 is CASSSDRDNQPQHF. The CDR3 DNA follows: TGTGCCAGCAGCTCAGACAGGGACAATCAGCCCCAGCATTTT.